This T cell receptor beta chain emerged from a study of blood T cell repertoires in COVID-19. Study as a whole: Material from acute and convalescent COVID-19 was sourced from the United States, Italy and Spain. Nucleic acid was either cDNA or gDNA, and it came from T cells, B-cell-depleted T cells, or PBMCs.

Original data processing: Reference gene primer amplification gave nucleated cell count estimates. Generated by immunoSEQ multiplex PCR, the TCRdb table keeps only in-frame clones and is missing some. V and J calls and clone size are as listed in that table; D and trimming were resolved from the DNA. The sample carries approximately 160,000 clones, roughly four fifths recorded once. The J segment lost 8 bases and the V segment lost 5 bases, leaving 5 bases of the junction unmatched. CDR1 and CDR2 (germline): SEHNR, FQNEAQ (reference sequence). CDR3 size: 14 residues. Sample: peripheral blood. The chain recombines TRBV7-9 with TRBJ1-4; 10 bases fit TRBD1. This receptor was identified in a human donor in a cohort sampled during active COVID-19. The CDR3 DNA reads as TGTGCCAGCAGCCCGACAGGGGGCATGGAAAAACTGTTTTTT. Its translation is CASSPTGGMEKLFF.